The 15 T cell receptor beta chains below were found in one sample sequenced in a study of blood T cell repertoires in COVID-19. The protocol was immunoSEQ multiplex PCR, while the TCRdb copy is restricted to in-frame clones and leaves out a portion. Here the sample spans roughly 200,000 clones, roughly four fifths being singletons. The sequenced sample consisted of peripheral blood. These receptors came from a man aged 50-60 years with active or convalescent COVID-19.

The CDR3 coding sequence is TGTGCCAGCAGCCAGGGGACTAGCGGGGGGAATGAGCAGTTCTTC. Its protein is CASSQGTSGGNEQFF. The V call is TRBV3-1 (or the pseudogene TRBV3-2), the J call TRBJ2-1; TRBD2 matches at 15 bases. This CDR3 is built from 15 residues. Germline CDR1 is LGHDT and CDR2 is YNNKEL (reference sequence). V dropped 3 bases and J dropped 7; count of bases not matched to a gene: 1.

This chain joins TRBV5-1 and TRBJ2-1; 10 positions match TRBD1. The CDR3 has 15 amino acids. Looked up from germline, CDR1 is SGHRS and CDR2 is YFSETQ. V lost 5 bases, J lost 7 bases, and 9 bases stayed unmatched. The CDR3 nucleotides read TGCGCCAGCAGACCCGACAGGGGGCCGCGGAATGAGCAGTTCTTC. As protein: CASRPDRGPRNEQFF. The complete variable domain, with remaining parts taken from reference TRBV5-1 and TRBJ2-1, reads KAGVTQTPRYLIKTRGQQVTLSCSPISGHRSVSWYQQTPGQGLQFLFEYFSETQRNKGNFPGRFSGRQFSNSRSEMNVSTLELGDSALYLCASRPDRGPRNEQFFGPGTRLTVL.

The J gene is TRBJ2-7, the V gene TRBV6-1; D ambiguous. This CDR3 has 12 amino acids. The V end lost 2 bases, the J end lost 4 bases, and 6 bases lay between the germline ends. Germline assignment: CDR1 MNHNS and CDR2 SASEGT. CDR3 DNA: TGTGCCAGCAGTGAACTTCGGTACGAGCAGTACTTC. Translation: CASSELRYEQYF.

The chain is built from TRBV27 and TRBJ1-6, with D hard to call. Germline assignment: CDR1 MNHEY and CDR2 SMNVEV (reference sequence). CDR3 length: 16 residues. Trimming took off 6 bases at V and 9 bases at J, with 21 bases between the two ends. CDR3 sequence reads: CASSPYLRVTGSPLHF. The CDR3 nucleotides read TGTGCCAGCAGCCCCTATCTTCGCGTGACGGGTTCACCCCTCCACTTT.

The CDR3: CASSPRDGELFF. CDR3 bases: TGTGCCAGCTCACCACGAGATGGGGAGCTGTTTTTT. The chain is built from TRBV18 and TRBJ2-2; D gene uncertain. Germline V gene sequence: CDR1 KGHSH, CDR2 LQKENI. Between the trimmed V and J ends, which lost 1 base and 8 bases, there was a span of 5 bases. The CDR3 has 12 residues. The entire variable domain, with the rest obtained from reference TRBV18 and TRBJ2-2, is as follows: NAGVMQNPRHLVRRRGQEARLRCSPMKGHSHVYWYRQLPEEGLKFMVYLQKENIIDESGMPKERFSAEFPKEGPSILRIQQVVRGDSAAYFCASSPRDGELFFGEGSRLTVL.

The gene calls are TRBV2 and TRBJ1-5; D not certain. V lost 4 bases and J lost 3, with 10 bases in between. Germline V lookup: CDR1 SNHLY, CDR2 FYNNEI. This CDR3 contains 14 residues. CDR3 nucleotide sequence: TGTGCCAGCAGTGGTACAGTTAACAATCAGCCCCAGCATTTT. Protein sequence: CASSGTVNNQPQHF.

The rearrangement links TRBV19 to TRBJ1-1, with 7 positions matching TRBD1. The CDR3 is made up of 15 amino acids. CDR1 is LNHDA and CDR2 is SQIVND in the germline V gene (reference sequence). After removal of 5 bases from V and 2 bases from J, the junction contained 8 bases not matched to a gene. The CDR3 region has the DNA TGTGCCAGTAGTCGAGGGGACAGTCCCAACACTGAAGCTTTCTTT. It is translated as CASSRGDSPNTEAFF.

The chain uses TRBV27 and TRBJ2-2; 9 nucleotides align to TRBD1. The CDR3 is made up of 14 amino acids. Germline CDR1 and CDR2: MNHEY and SMNVEV (reference sequence). Trimming cost V 5 bases and J 7 bases; bases outside gene matches: 5. The CDR3 loop is CASSLNRGLGELFF. CDR3 nucleotides: TGTGCCAGCAGTCTTAACAGGGGGCTCGGGGAGCTGTTTTTT.

The rearrangement uses TRBV27 and TRBJ1-6; no firm D call. The CDR3 runs to 11 residues. CDR1 is MNHEY, CDR2 SMNVEV, per germline (reference sequence). V dropped 8 bases and J dropped 8 bases, with 7 bases sitting between them. The CDR3 DNA reads as TGTGCCAGCGGCCAGTATTCACCCCTCCACTTT. It yields the protein CASGQYSPLHF.

The chain employs TRBV7-3 and TRBJ1-3, with D unclear. CDR3 length: 13 residues. Trimming left V 11 bases short and J 0 bases short, with 11 bases between. Germline assignment: CDR1 SGHTA and CDR2 FQGTGA. Here the CDR3 DNA reads TGTGCCGGCGGGTCAGACTCTGGAAACACCATATATTTT. As protein: CAGGSDSGNTIYF.

This clone was detected only a few times. CDR3 in amino acids: CASSQEGGGTAYEQYF. The CDR3, as DNA: TGCGCCAGCAGCCAAGAGGGCGGGGGGACAGCCTACGAGCAGTACTTC. The chain carries TRBV4-1 and TRBJ2-7, with D possibly matching TRBD2 (8 bases). This CDR3 is built from 16 residues. Trimming removed 0 bases from V and 2 bases from J, with 14 bases in between. Germline V CDR1 and CDR2: MGHRA, YSYEKL.

The chain combines TRBV30 with TRBJ2-3; tentatively, D is TRBD2 (6 bases). The V gene's germline CDR1 is GTSNPN and CDR2 SVGIG (reference sequence). Deletions cut 3 bases from V and 0 bases from J, with 10 bases between. This CDR3 region has 14 residues. CDR3 residues: CAWRLSGSTDTQYF. In DNA form, the CDR3 reads TGTGCCTGGAGGCTGAGCGGGAGCACAGATACGCAGTATTTT.

The chain is built from TRBV6-5 and TRBJ2-7, with 8 bases that match TRBD1. The CDR3 runs to 13 residues. V shed 8 bases, J shed 1 base, and the junction held 4 bases outside the gene matches. Germline loops: CDR1 MNHEY, CDR2 SVGAGI. The CDR3 DNA reads TGTGCCAGCCTCGGGACAGGTTCCTACGAGCAGTACTTC. Translated, it gives CASLGTGSYEQYF.

This chain joins TRBV29-1 and TRBJ2-6, with a possible D match to TRBD1 (5 bases). V was cut by 4 bases and J by 2 bases, with 33 bases left in between. This CDR3 comprises 22 residues. CDR1 SQVTM and CDR2 ANQGSEA come from the germline V gene. DNA for the CDR3: TGCAGCGTTGGCAGCACCGGTAACCCCCAGGGCGGTTTGTGTGCTGGGGCCAACGTCCTGACTTTC. Its protein is CSVGSTGNPQGGLCAGANVLTF.

Worth noting for this clone: The identical CDR3 is also encoded by other nucleotide sequences in the sample. The V call is TRBV28, the J call TRBJ1-1; TRBD1 might be the D (5 bases). There are 12 residues in the CDR3. The V end lost 3 bases, the J end lost 5 bases, and 7 bases lay between the germline ends. Germline V CDR1 and CDR2: MDHEN, SYDVKM. CDR3 DNA sequence: TGTGCCAGCAGTTTTAGGGGAACTGAAGCTTTCTTT. Translated: CASSFRGTEAFF. The complete variable domain, with remaining parts taken from reference TRBV28 and TRBJ1-1, reads DVKVTQSSRYLVKRTGEKVFLECVQDMDHENMFWYRQDPGLGLRLIYFSYDVKMKEKGDIPEGYSVSREKKERFSLILESASTNQTSMYLCASSFRGTEAFFGQGTRLTVV.